This T cell receptor beta chain is from a study of early T cells in non-severe SARS-CoV-2 infection. Study-wide background: Bulk RNA from unsorted whole blood was sequenced; chains were unpaired. The study, taken as a whole, reports: Matching with VDJdb favored anti-spike CD8 responses (missing private and CD4 specificities).

Individual cDNA molecules each received unique molecular identifiers attached to them. From the 5' RACE reads, TCRdb called clonotypes with MiXCR, one entry per CDR3 protein. The sample holds fewer than 80,000 distinct CDR3 sequences, 9% to 15% seen once. There are many counts of this clonotype. Its matching antigen is unknown. The germline CDR1 and CDR2 sequences are SGHKS and YYEKEE (reference sequence). CDR3 length: 13 amino acids. V dropped 3 bases and J dropped 8 bases, with 14 bases sitting between them. This TCR derives from an adult who was a healthcare worker with PCR-confirmed SARS-CoV-2 infection or an uninfected control (not recorded which). The V call is TRBV5-5, the J call TRBJ1-2; D is undetermined. The sequenced sample was whole blood. In DNA form, the CDR3 reads TGTGCCAGCAGCTACGGGAACGGTAACGGCTACACCTTC. This encodes CASSYGNGNGYTF.